The sequence of this T cell receptor beta chain was determined in a study of blood T cell repertoires in COVID-19. On the study more broadly: Samples taken during acute and convalescent COVID-19 were collected in the United States, Italy and Spain. Sources were T cells, B-cell-depleted T cells, or PBMCs; the material itself was cDNA or gDNA.

The length of the CDR3 is 14 residues. The V end lost 4 bases, the J end lost 9 bases, and 17 bases lay between the germline ends. Per germline, CDR1 SGHNT and CDR2 YYREEE (reference sequence). Sequencing was performed with immunoSEQ multiplex PCR; in TCRdb, only in-frame clones are kept and a portion is missing. The sample includes roughly 190,000 clones, around nine tenths of them seen just once. V is TRBV5-4 and J is TRBJ2-1; D possibly corresponds to TRBD2 (7 bases). The source material was peripheral blood. This TCR was sampled from a woman aged 40-49 years who had recovered from COVID-19. The CDR3 here is CASSRRGEGVEQFF. CDR3 nucleotides: TGTGCCAGCAGCAGGAGAGGGGAGGGGGTTGAGCAGTTCTTC.